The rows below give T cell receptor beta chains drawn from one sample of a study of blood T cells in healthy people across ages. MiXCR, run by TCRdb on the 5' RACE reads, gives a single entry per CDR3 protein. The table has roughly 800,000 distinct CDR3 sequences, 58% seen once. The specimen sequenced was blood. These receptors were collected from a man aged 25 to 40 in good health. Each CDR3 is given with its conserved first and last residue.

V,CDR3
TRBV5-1,CASSLATGGRHQETQYF
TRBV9,CASSPWDSGDSPLHF
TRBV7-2,CASTKSEDVEAFF
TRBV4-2,CASSQGTLDYEQYF
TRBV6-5,CAGGQGWTTDTQYF
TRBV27,CTSRRDFYNEQFF
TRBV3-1,CASSQASHNEQFF
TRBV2,CASLSGLTYEQYF
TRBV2,CASSETSNVLTF
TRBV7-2,CASSLVFQISKTGQFF
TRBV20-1,CSAREGTGNKAFF
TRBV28,CASSSQARGQADTQYF
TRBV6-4,CASSRSPRWGYEQYF
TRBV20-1,CSARSPYRAENTEAFF
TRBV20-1,CSARDTSWNTEAFF
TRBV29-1,CSPCWGTHRFGSTEAFF
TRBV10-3,CAISETPEFQDTEAFF
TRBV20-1,CSATLGGGATEAFF
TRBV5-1,CASSLKAESSYNEQFF
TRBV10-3,CAISESADPKQYF
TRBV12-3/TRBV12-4,CASTGTDEETQYF
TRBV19,CATRDRDGSPLHF
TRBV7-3,CASSLGTRPNEQFF
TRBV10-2,CASSDSPSGSYEQFF
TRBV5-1,CASSFGPLGEYEQYF
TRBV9,CASSFSPGDEQFF
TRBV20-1,CSALRSYEQYF
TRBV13,CASSLGLRFNEQYF
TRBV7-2,CASSVRGGANTEAFF
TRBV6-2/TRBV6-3,CASKRTAENIQYF
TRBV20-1,CSARAPPGTAIYEQYF
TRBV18,CASSPLGEETQYF
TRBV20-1,CSARRDPPPYEQFF
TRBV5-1,CASSLVVAGAQNTEAFF
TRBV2,CASGESRAINFSEAFF
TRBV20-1,CSARKQGGHEQYF
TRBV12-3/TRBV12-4,CASKGQATSYEQYF